This T cell receptor (beta chain) comes out of a study of blood T cell repertoires in COVID-19. This CDR3 region has 14 residues. Germline lookup yields CDR1 MNHEY and CDR2 SVGAGI. The V end was cut by 6 bases, the J end by 8 bases, with 17 bases between. Method: immunoSEQ multiplex PCR; TCRdb's copy keeps in-frame clones and lacks some. The table records 250,000 to 400,000 clones, 85% to 90% of them present only once. The sample was peripheral blood. The gene calls are TRBV6-5 and TRBJ1-5; a possible D gene is TRBD1 (6 bases). The clonotype comes from a woman in her twenties or thirties with COVID-19, enrolled during active disease. CDR3 sequence: CASRKGGEGEPQHF. The CDR3 nucleotides read TGTGCCAGCAGGAAAGGGGGGGAAGGGGAGCCCCAGCATTTT.